The entry below gives a single T cell receptor beta chain sequence along with its context. Additional DNA sequences in this sample encode the identical CDR3. These data are taken from a study of technical replicates of blood from a few donors. Only in-frame clones appear in the TCRdb table, and some are missing; sequencing was by immunoSEQ multiplex PCR. The sample has roughly 100,000 clones; approximately 96% are singletons. This TCR was recovered from a human donor in good health. Sequenced material: T cells isolated from PBMCs.

The CDR3 coding sequence is TGCGCCAGCAGCCTCGGGACAGCTGGACCGATTTACTATGGCTACACCTTC. Translation: CASSLGTAGPIYYGYTF. The J gene is TRBJ1-2, the V gene TRBV5-1; 7 bases are shared with TRBD1. This CDR3 region has 17 residues. CDR1 is SGHRS, CDR2 YFSETQ, per germline. V shed 4 bases and J 3 bases; nucleotides not matched to a gene: 15. The full variable domain, completed using reference TRBV5-1 and TRBJ1-2, is KAGVTQTPRYLIKTRGQQVTLSCSPISGHRSVSWYQQTPGQGLQFLFEYFSETQRNKGNFPGRFSGRQFSNSRSEMNVSTLELGDSALYLCASSLGTAGPIYYGYTFGSGTRLTVV.